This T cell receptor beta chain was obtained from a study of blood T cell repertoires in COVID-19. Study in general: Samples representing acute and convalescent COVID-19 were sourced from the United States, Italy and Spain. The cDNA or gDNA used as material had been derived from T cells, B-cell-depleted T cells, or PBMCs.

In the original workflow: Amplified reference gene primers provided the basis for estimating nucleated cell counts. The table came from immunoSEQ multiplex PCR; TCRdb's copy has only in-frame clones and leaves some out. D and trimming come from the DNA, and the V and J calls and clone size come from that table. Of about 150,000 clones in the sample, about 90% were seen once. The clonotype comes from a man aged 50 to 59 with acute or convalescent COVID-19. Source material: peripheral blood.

CDR3 in amino acids: CASSIVGQGYGYTF. The DNA for the CDR3 is TGTGCCAGTAGTATCGTGGGACAGGGCTATGGCTACACCTTC. The chain recombines TRBV19 with TRBJ1-2; 9 nucleotides match TRBD1. The germline CDR1 and CDR2 sequences are LNHDA and SQIVND (reference sequence). Unmatched junction bases numbered 3, after V lost 3 bases and J lost 4 bases. The length of the CDR3 is 14 residues.